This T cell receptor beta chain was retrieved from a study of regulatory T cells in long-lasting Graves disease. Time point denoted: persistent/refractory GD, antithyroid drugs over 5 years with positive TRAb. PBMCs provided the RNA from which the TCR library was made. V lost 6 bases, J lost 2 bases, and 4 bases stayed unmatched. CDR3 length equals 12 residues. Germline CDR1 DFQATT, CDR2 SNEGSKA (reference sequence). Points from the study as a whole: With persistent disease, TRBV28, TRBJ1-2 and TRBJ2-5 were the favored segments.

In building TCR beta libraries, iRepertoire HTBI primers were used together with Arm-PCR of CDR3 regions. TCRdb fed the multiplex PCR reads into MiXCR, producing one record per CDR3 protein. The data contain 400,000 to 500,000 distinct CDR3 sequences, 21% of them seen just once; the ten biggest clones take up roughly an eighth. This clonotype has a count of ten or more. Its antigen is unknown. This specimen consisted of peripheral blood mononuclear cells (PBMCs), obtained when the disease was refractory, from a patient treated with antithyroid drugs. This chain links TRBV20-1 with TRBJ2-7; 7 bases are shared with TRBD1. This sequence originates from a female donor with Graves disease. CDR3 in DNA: TGCAGTGCGGGGGACAGTGCCTACGAGCAGTACTTC. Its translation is CSAGDSAYEQYF.